These 20 T cell receptor beta chains came from one sample sequenced in a study of spatial heterogeneity in lung cancer. In TCRdb, the 5' RACE reads were re-called with MiXCR into one record per CDR3 protein. The table lists roughly 70,000 distinct CDR3 sequences, roughly 8.9% of them singletons, with approximately 2% in the top ten. Time point specified: blood at routine non-recurrence follow-up after resection. Sequences were derived from PBMCs, sampled at follow-up. The receptors originated from a female donor with early-stage non-small cell lung cancer.

This clonotype was counted at least ten times. The chain uses TRBV9 and TRBJ2-2, with 8 bases identical to TRBD1. Germline CDR1 is SGDLS and CDR2 is YYNGEE. V trimming: 0 bases; J trimming: 6 bases; junction bases outside the gene matches: 4. This CDR3 is built from 15 residues. The chain's CDR3 is CASSVATGGAGELFF. The CDR3 region has the DNA TGTGCCAGCAGCGTAGCTACAGGGGGTGCCGGGGAGCTGTTTTTT.

The table lists this clonotype with many counts. The V gene is TRBV5-1, the J gene TRBJ2-3; D uncertain. Trimming took 0 bases from V and 6 from J, leaving 11 bases between them. Germline assignment: CDR1 SGHRS and CDR2 YFSETQ. The CDR3 sequence is 14 residues long. The CDR3 bases are TGCGCCAGCAGCTTGGTGCTGACCGCGGATACGCAGTATTTT. Amino acid sequence: CASSLVLTADTQYF.

Comments on this clonotype: Just one base apart from a much larger clone, this may be a read error. This chain links TRBV20-1 with TRBJ2-5, with a tentative D call TRBD2 (6 bases). This CDR3 contains 11 residues. In germline, CDR1 is DFQATT, CDR2 SNEGSKA (reference sequence). The CDR3, as DNA: TGCGCCGGGACTGCCCAAGAGACCCTGTACTTC. Translation: CAGTAQETLYF.

This clonotype has ten or more counts. The V gene is TRBV25-1, the J gene TRBJ2-2; 12 bases map to TRBD1. The length of the CDR3 is 19 residues. V was pared by 4 bases and J by 4 bases, with 13 bases of the junction left unmatched. Germline CDR1 and CDR2: MGHDK and SYGVNS. In DNA, the CDR3 is TGTGCCAGCAGTGGCCTTACAGCCGGGACAGGGGGCTTCACCGGGGAGCTGTTTTTT. As protein: CASSGLTAGTGGFTGELFF.

This clonotype was counted only a few times. The gene calls are TRBV27 and TRBJ2-7, with 12 bases lining up with TRBD2. The CDR3 has 14 amino acids. Unmatched junction bases numbered 8, after V lost 8 bases and J lost 6 bases. The V gene's germline CDR1 is MNHEY and CDR2 SMNVEV (reference sequence). The CDR3 DNA sequence: TGTGCCAGCCGGCTCCTAGCGGGAGGGTTCGAGCAGTACTTC. Residues: CASRLLAGGFEQYF.

At least ten counts were recorded for this clonotype. The rearrangement uses TRBV11-2 and TRBJ2-7; D gene unclear. This CDR3 spans 16 amino acids. Trimming pared 2 bases from V and 2 bases from J, leaving 16 bases between. Germline CDR1 and CDR2: SGHAT and FQNNGV. This chain's CDR3 is CASSLSAQELAYEQYF. The CDR3 DNA sequence: TGTGCCAGCAGCTTATCGGCGCAGGAGCTTGCCTACGAGCAGTACTTC.

In this sample, this clonotype turned up many times. This chain joins TRBV7-3 and TRBJ2-1, with 9 bases matching TRBD2. The CDR3 has 15 amino acids. The germline CDR1 and CDR2 sequences are SGHTA and FQGTGA. V lost 6 bases and J lost 5; bases outside the gene matches: 8. CDR3 sequence (DNA): TGTGCCAGCAGTACGAGACTAGCGGCCCACAATGAGCAGTTCTTC. Translating gives CASSTRLAAHNEQFF.

This clonotype showed up just a few times. The chain combines TRBV29-1 with TRBJ2-3; TRBD2 aligns across 9 bases. CDR1 is SQVTM and CDR2 is ANQGSEA in the germline V gene. V lost 4 bases and J lost 3; bases outside the gene matches: 2. The CDR3 extends over 13 amino acids. In DNA form, the CDR3 reads TGCAGCGTTGTACTAGCGGGTACAGATACGCAGTATTTT. As protein: CSVVLAGTDTQYF.

This chain uses TRBV5-1 with TRBJ1-1; D remains ambiguous. The ends were cut back, 3 bases at V and 6 bases at J, with 9 bases in the middle. Germline V gene data show CDR1 as SGHRS and CDR2 as YFSETQ. This CDR3 region has 12 residues. CDR3 in amino acids: CASSWSGAEAFF. The CDR3 DNA is TGCGCCAGCAGCTGGAGTGGGGCTGAAGCTTTCTTT.

In this sample, this clonotype turned up once. A much bigger clone sits one base away, suggesting this may be a read error. The rearrangement links TRBV5-1 to TRBJ2-7; D uncertain. Per germline, CDR1 SGHRS and CDR2 YFSETQ. The CDR3 is made up of 14 amino acids. V gave up 0 bases and J gave up 6 bases, with 13 bases separating them. CDR3 region: CASSLGATWTEQYF. For the CDR3, the DNA is TGCGCCAGCAGCTTGGGGGCCACATGGACCGAGCAGTACTTC.

At least ten counts were recorded for this clonotype. The chain combines TRBV18 with TRBJ2-5, with 11 bases matching TRBD2. Germline V lookup: CDR1 KGHSH, CDR2 LQKENI. This CDR3 spans 15 amino acids. Trimming took 8 bases from V and 6 from J; bases not matched to a gene: 11. In DNA form, the CDR3 reads TGTGCCAGCCAACTAGCGGGAGATCGTATAAAGACCCAGTACTTC. Its protein is CASQLAGDRIKTQYF. The complete variable domain, with remaining parts taken from reference TRBV18 and TRBJ2-5, reads NAGVMQNPRHLVRRRGQEARLRCSPMKGHSHVYWYRQLPEEGLKFMVYLQKENIIDESGMPKERFSAEFPKEGPSILRIQQVVRGDSAAYFCASQLAGDRIKTQYFGPGTRLLVL.

The sample holds many counts of this clonotype. One end of the junction varies from germline; a read error may be responsible. The chain combines TRBV7-7 with TRBJ2-2, with no clear D. The V gene's germline CDR1 is SSHAT and CDR2 FNYEAQ (reference sequence). CDR3 length: 14 residues. For the CDR3, the DNA is TGTGCTAGCAGCTTAGCACCGGCCGGCGGGGAGCTGTTTTTT. It encodes CASSLAPAGGELFF.

V gene TRBV10-3 combines with J gene TRBJ2-2, with D perhaps matching TRBD2 (6 bases). The V gene's germline CDR1 is ENHRY and CDR2 SYGVKD. The CDR3 length is 12 residues. V was trimmed by 10 bases and J by 7 bases, leaving 13 bases between them. The CDR3 protein is CATGGPGGELFF. In nucleotides, the CDR3 is TGTGCCACCGGAGGGCCGGGCGGGGAGCTGTTTTTT.

This clonotype has a handful of counts. The rearrangement links TRBV12-3 or TRBV12-4 to TRBJ2-5, with D perhaps TRBD1 (5 bases). The ends were cut back, 5 bases at V and 1 base at J, with 20 bases in the middle. CDR3 length: 17 amino acids. The CDR3 protein is CASSPRGPTKSQETQYF. The CDR3 coding sequence is TGTGCCAGCAGTCCTAGGGGCCCTACCAAATCCCAAGAGACCCAGTACTTC.

This clonotype occurred many times. The V call is TRBV7-3, the J call TRBJ2-1; the match to TRBD2 covers 12 bases. CDR3 length equals 17 residues. Unmatched junction bases numbered 8, after V lost 1 base and J lost 7 bases. In germline, CDR1 is SGHTA, CDR2 FQGTGA. CDR3 region: CASSLIALAGGRNEQFF. The CDR3 DNA reads as TGTGCCAGCAGCTTAATAGCGCTAGCGGGAGGGCGGAATGAGCAGTTCTTC.

This clonotype occurred a few times. This chain links TRBV5-1 with TRBJ1-2; the match to TRBD1 covers 8 bases. The CDR3 consists of 14 residues. The J segment lost 5 bases and the V segment lost 4 bases, leaving 7 bases of the junction unmatched. Germline V gene data show CDR1 as SGHRS and CDR2 as YFSETQ. The CDR3 loop is CASSPDREGYGYTF. The CDR3 nucleotides are TGCGCCAGCAGCCCGGACAGGGAAGGGTATGGCTACACCTTC.

The table lists this clonotype with many counts. This chain connects TRBV7-3 to TRBJ1-1, with D unresolved. This CDR3 is 16 amino acids long. Germline values: CDR1 SGHTA, CDR2 FQGTGA. Trimming stripped 3 bases from V and 6 bases from J, with 20 bases between. The CDR3 DNA reads TGTGCCAGCAGCTTCAACGGACCGGACGTGATCGCTGAAGCTTTCTTT. Its translation: CASSFNGPDVIAEAFF.

This clonotype was seen ten or more times. The chain couples TRBV7-2 to TRBJ2-6; D is unclear. With 2 bases removed from V and 5 bases from J, the gap between germline ends came to 13 bases. CDR1 and CDR2 (germline): SGHTA, FQGNSA. CDR3 length: 16 amino acids. CDR3 sequence reads: CASSLPASPRANVLTF. The CDR3 DNA reads as TGTGCCAGCAGCTTACCGGCCAGTCCGAGGGCCAACGTCCTGACTTTC.

This clonotype was picked up a small number of times. The genes are TRBV7-9 and TRBJ2-1; no reliable D call. CDR1 and CDR2 (germline): SEHNR, FQNEAQ (reference sequence). The CDR3 loop spans 18 amino acids. V gave up 2 bases and J gave up 1 base, with 18 bases separating them. In DNA, the CDR3 is TGTGCCAGCAGCTTACCCGAACTGGTGGCGTCGTCCTACAATGAGCAGTTCTTC. Its protein product is CASSLPELVASSYNEQFF.

The chain has TRBV2 and TRBJ1-5; D is uncertain. The CDR3 runs to 13 residues. V lost 8 bases and J 3 bases, leaving 11 bases between the germline ends. Germline loops: CDR1 SNHLY, CDR2 FYNNEI. The CDR3 nucleotides read TGTGCCAGCGAGACACTAAACAATCAGCCCCAGCATTTT. Its translation is CASETLNNQPQHF.